The source of this T cell receptor (beta chain) is a study of blood T cell repertoires in COVID-19. Study-level information: Sources were T cells, B-cell-depleted T cells, or PBMCs; the material itself was cDNA or gDNA.

Source study methods: Cell counts per sample came from amplifying reference gene primers. Assay used: immunoSEQ multiplex PCR; TCRdb lists only in-frame clones, some missing. The DNA was the basis for D and trimming; V, J and clone size are from that table. The table shows around 260,000 clones, with around nine tenths occurring only once. The sample taken for sequencing was peripheral blood. The sequence was collected from a woman aged 60-75 years with COVID-19, enrolled during active disease.

CDR3 amino acids: CASRDSYTEAFF. CDR3 sequence (DNA): TGTGCCAGCAGGGACAGCTACACTGAAGCTTTCTTT. This chain links TRBV12-3 or TRBV12-4 with TRBJ1-1, with D perhaps TRBD1 (6 bases). V was shortened by 6 bases and J by 3 bases, with 8 bases between the two germline ends. This CDR3 comprises 12 residues.